Following are 16 T cell receptor beta chains from one sample sequenced in a study of blood T cell repertoires in COVID-19. Measured with immunoSEQ multiplex PCR; TCRdb has only the in-frame clones, and not every one. The repertoire has 140,000 or so clones, 75% to 90% of them found once; the top ten carry approximately 3.6%. Material for sequencing was peripheral blood. These receptors all stem from a man between 65 and 85 years old who had recovered from COVID-19.

This chain links TRBV11-2 with TRBJ2-4; no reliable D call. Trimming pared 5 bases from V and 8 bases from J, leaving 10 bases between. Germline-derived CDR1 and CDR2 are SGHAT and FQNNGV. This CDR3 is built from 12 residues. In DNA form, the CDR3 reads TGTGCCAGCAGCGAGCGTCGGTACATTCAGTACTTC. Its translation: CASSERRYIQYF.

The CDR3 sequence: CASSSPRTGGHEQYF. The CDR3 region has the DNA TGTGCCAGCAGTTCCCCCCGGACAGGGGGCCACGAGCAGTACTTC. V and J are TRBV27 and TRBJ2-7, with 11 bases aligning to TRBD1. The CDR3 length is 15 residues. Germline values: CDR1 MNHEY, CDR2 SMNVEV (reference sequence). The V and J ends lost 4 bases and 5 bases, in that order; junction bases with no gene match: 7.

The chain recombines TRBV19 with TRBJ2-5, with D possibly being TRBD2 (5 bases). The CDR3 is 15 amino acids. Germline CDR1 LNHDA, CDR2 SQIVND (reference sequence). V lost 0 bases, J lost 1 base, and 9 bases lay in between. CDR3 residues: CASSIDGVVQETQYF. The CDR3 DNA reads TGTGCCAGTAGTATAGACGGGGTAGTCCAAGAGACCCAGTACTTC.

The chain joins TRBV9 to TRBJ2-5; D unclear. Trimming pared 4 bases from V and 3 bases from J, leaving 10 bases between. There are 13 residues in the CDR3. Looked up from germline, CDR1 is SGDLS and CDR2 is YYNGEE. CDR3 coding DNA: TGTGCCAGCAGCTCCCACAGTAAAGAGACCCAGTACTTC. Its protein product is CASSSHSKETQYF.

The CDR3 region has the DNA TGTGCCAGCAGCGCATCCGGGACAGCTAATTATCAGCCCCAGCATTTT. Amino acids: CASSASGTANYQPQHF. The chain links TRBV7-8 to TRBJ1-5; 7 bases map to TRBD1. V trimming: 5 bases; J trimming: 5 bases; junction bases outside the gene matches: 12. Per the germline V gene, CDR1 is SGHVS and CDR2 is FQNEAQ. This CDR3 region has 16 residues.

This chain connects TRBV18 to TRBJ1-2, with 8 positions matching TRBD1. The germline CDR1 and CDR2 sequences are KGHSH and LQKENI. Losses at the gene ends were 5 bases for V and 6 bases for J; bases not matched to a gene: 14. The CDR3 has 16 amino acids. The CDR3 DNA follows: TGTGCCAGCTCATGGCCTGGGGCAGGGGGCATCGATGGCTACACCTTC. Its protein is CASSWPGAGGIDGYTF. Drawing the rest from reference TRBV18 and TRBJ1-2, the complete variable domain is NAGVMQNPRHLVRRRGQEARLRCSPMKGHSHVYWYRQLPEEGLKFMVYLQKENIIDESGMPKERFSAEFPKEGPSILRIQQVVRGDSAAYFCASSWPGAGGIDGYTFGSGTRLTVV.

V gene TRBV3-1 (or the pseudogene TRBV3-2) combines with J gene TRBJ1-1; D call uncertain. The ends were cut back, 4 bases at V and 1 base at J, with 10 bases in the middle. The CDR3 is 14 residues long. Per the germline V gene, CDR1 is LGHDT and CDR2 is YNNKEL (reference sequence). The CDR3: CASSPRRPNTEAFF. The CDR3 bases are TGTGCCAGCAGCCCTCGCAGGCCGAACACTGAAGCTTTCTTT.

The V call is TRBV10-2, the J call TRBJ2-2, with D possibly TRBD1 on 6 matching bases. Germline loops: CDR1 WSHSY, CDR2 SAAADI. This CDR3 is built from 17 residues. V gave up 3 bases and J gave up 3 bases, with 17 bases separating them. The CDR3 loop is CASSESVTGWDTGELFF. Here the CDR3 DNA reads TGCGCCAGCAGTGAATCGGTTACAGGGTGGGACACCGGGGAGCTGTTTTTT.

The chain carries TRBV28 and TRBJ2-3; 7 bases are a match to TRBD2. With V trimmed by 5 bases and J by 4 bases, 12 bases remained unmatched. The CDR3 length is 16 residues. Germline CDR1 MDHEN, CDR2 SYDVKM. CDR3 in DNA: TGTGCCAGCAGTGCAAACTGGGGAGGGCAGGCAGATACGCAGTATTTT. It specifies CASSANWGGQADTQYF.

The chain joins TRBV5-1 to TRBJ2-7; 7 nucleotides line up with TRBD2. Germline V CDR1 and CDR2: SGHRS, YFSETQ. Germline trimming cut 0 bases from V and 1 base from J; bases unmatched to any gene: 7. The CDR3 totals 16 residues. The CDR3 DNA sequence: TGCGCCAGCAGCTTGGTCGGGGAGGGGAGGTCCTACGAGCAGTACTTC. Translated, it gives CASSLVGEGRSYEQYF.

V usage is TRBV19 and J usage is TRBJ2-2, with TRBD1 matching over 9 bases. Germline assignment: CDR1 LNHDA and CDR2 SQIVND (reference sequence). The V segment lost 4 bases and the J segment 3 bases; nucleotides outside the gene matches: 6. The CDR3 runs 16 residues. The CDR3 DNA reads TGTGCCAGTAGTACTGGGACAGGGATCGACACCGGGGAGCTGTTTTTT. Residues: CASSTGTGIDTGELFF.

The chain recombines TRBV24-1 with TRBJ2-6; 7 bases fit TRBD1. The CDR3 is 18 amino acids. Germline CDR1 is KGHDR and CDR2 is SFDVKD. With V trimmed by 4 bases and J by 0 bases, 8 bases remained unmatched. In DNA, the CDR3 is TGTGCCACCAGTGAGAGGGACAGCCGCCACTCTGGGGCCAACGTCCTGACTTTC. It codes for CATSERDSRHSGANVLTF.

The chain couples TRBV11-2 to TRBJ2-7, with D possibly being TRBD1 (5 bases). Trimming shortened V by 3 bases and J by 0 bases, and 12 bases separated the two germline ends. The CDR3 loop spans 15 amino acids. Germline lookup yields CDR1 SGHAT and CDR2 FQNNGV. The CDR3 bases are TGTGCCAGCAGCTTCTGGCGTGACAGCTCCTACGAGCAGTACTTC. This sequence encodes CASSFWRDSSYEQYF.

This clone was counted only a few times. The chain employs TRBV27 and TRBJ2-2; D remains unclear. Looked up from germline, CDR1 is MNHEY and CDR2 is SMNVEV (reference sequence). This CDR3 has 11 residues. V was pared by 8 bases and J by 6 bases, with 7 bases between. The CDR3 spells CASYRAGELFF. The CDR3 DNA reads TGTGCCAGCTACCGGGCCGGGGAGCTGTTTTTT.

The chain combines TRBV14 with TRBJ2-5; 7 nucleotides match TRBD1. This CDR3 comprises 16 residues. From germline, CDR1 is SGHDN and CDR2 FVKESK. Trimming removed 2 bases from V and 5 bases from J; junction bases left unmatched: 11. CDR3 coding DNA: TGTGCCAGCAGCCAAAGACAGGGCCTCCCGGGGGAGACCCAGTACTTC. This codes for CASSQRQGLPGETQYF.

The chain employs TRBV5-4 and TRBJ2-6; the match to TRBD2 covers 12 bases. The CDR3 is 17 amino acids. Germline CDR1 and CDR2: SGHNT and YYREEE (reference sequence). J was trimmed by 3 bases and V by 3 bases; bases with no gene match: 4. Written as DNA, the CDR3 is TGTGCCAGCAGCTCTAGCGGGAGGGCCTTTGGGGCCAACGTCCTGACTTTC. Translation: CASSSSGRAFGANVLTF. The variable domain in full, completed from reference TRBV5-4 and TRBJ2-6, reads ETGVTQSPTHLIKTRGQQVTLRCSSQSGHNTVSWYQQALGQGPQFIFQYYREEENGRGNFPPRFSGLQFPNYSSELNVNALELDDSALYLCASSSSGRAFGANVLTFGAGSRLTVL.